This TCR beta chain was recovered during a study of regulatory T cells in long-lasting Graves disease. Study at large: Graves' cases, newly diagnosed, had used antithyroid drugs under 3 months.

Time point: newly diagnosed GD, antithyroid drugs for less than 3 months. The TCR library was made from RNA extracted from PBMCs. Germline V gene sequence: CDR1 MDHEN, CDR2 SYDVKM. The V end lost 4 bases, the J end lost 7 bases, and 17 bases lay between the germline ends. The CDR3 totals 15 residues. Many counts were recorded for this clonotype. CDR3-region Arm-PCR and iRepertoire HTBI primers produced the TCR beta libraries. TCRdb reanalysed the multiplex PCR reads using MiXCR and keeps one entry per CDR3 protein. The data show approximately 400,000 distinct CDR3 sequences, roughly 10% seen once. This same sample was also taken into another study, of T cells in Graves' hyperthyroidism and ophthalmopathy. That paper adds: Clinical symptoms, serum thyroxine, TRAb, thyroid ultrasound and orbital computed tomography informed diagnoses. The TCR CDR3 was amplified in a first-round RT-PCR using the HTBI primer set. A model of 13 V-J pairs discriminated ophthalmopathy from stable hyperthyroidism.

This sample comprised peripheral blood mononuclear cells (PBMCs), obtained at new diagnosis, from a patient treated with antithyroid drugs. The sequence came from a woman aged 18-29 years with Graves disease. This chain joins TRBV28 and TRBJ2-1; either TRBD1 or TRBD2 may fit D (5 bases each). CDR3 in amino acids: CASSSSGTTRNEQFF. In DNA form, the CDR3 reads TGTGCCAGCAGTTCCTCAGGGACCACGAGGAATGAGCAGTTCTTC.